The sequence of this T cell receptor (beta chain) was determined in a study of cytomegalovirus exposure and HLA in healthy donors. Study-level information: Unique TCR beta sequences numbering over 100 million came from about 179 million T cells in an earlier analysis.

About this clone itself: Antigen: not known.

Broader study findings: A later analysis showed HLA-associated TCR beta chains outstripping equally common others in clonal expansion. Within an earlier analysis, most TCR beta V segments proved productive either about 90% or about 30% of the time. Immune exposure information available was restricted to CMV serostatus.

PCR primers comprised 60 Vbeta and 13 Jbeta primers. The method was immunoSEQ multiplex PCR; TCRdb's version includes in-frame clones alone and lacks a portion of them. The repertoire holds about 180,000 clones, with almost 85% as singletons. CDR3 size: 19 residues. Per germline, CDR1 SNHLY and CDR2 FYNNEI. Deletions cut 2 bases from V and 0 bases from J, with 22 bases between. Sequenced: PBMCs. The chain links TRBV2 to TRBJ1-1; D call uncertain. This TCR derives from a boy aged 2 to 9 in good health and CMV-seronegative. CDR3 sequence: CASSELAVSEMILNTEAFF. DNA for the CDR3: TGTGCCAGCAGTGAATTGGCGGTTTCGGAGATGATTTTGAACACTGAAGCTTTCTTT.